Below, 5 T cell receptor beta chains from the same sample are listed, as sequenced in a study of blood T cell repertoires in COVID-19. Profiled with immunoSEQ multiplex PCR; TCRdb holds only in-frame clones, not every one. This sample yields roughly 270,000 clones, of which over 75% are seen a single time; about 8.6% belongs to the top ten. Sequencing input: peripheral blood. Receptors originate from a man in his late teens or twenties with active or convalescent COVID-19.

As for this clone: A read error may produce the germline difference seen at one junction end. The rearrangement links TRBV12-5 to TRBJ2-2, with D tentatively TRBD1 or TRBD2 (6 bases each). The V gene's germline CDR1 is LGHNT and CDR2 FRNRAP. The CDR3 extends over 13 amino acids. The CDR3 loop reads CAGGGPATGELFF. The CDR3 DNA follows: TGTGCTGGTGGGGGGCCGGCCACCGGGGAGCTGTTTTTT.

V is TRBV7-9 and J is TRBJ1-2, with D possibly matching TRBD1 (5 bases). The CDR3 has 14 residues. V lost 5 bases, J lost 1 base, and 11 bases lay in between. CDR1 is SEHNR, CDR2 FQNEAQ, per germline (reference sequence). The CDR3 DNA reads TGTGCCAGCAGCCGCCGGACACGTAACTATGGCTACACCTTC. It specifies CASSRRTRNYGYTF.

The chain links TRBV7-2 to TRBJ2-1; 11 bases align to TRBD2. CDR1 SGHTA and CDR2 FQGNSA come from the germline V gene. J gave up 4 bases and V 0 bases, and 14 bases lay outside the gene matches. The length of the CDR3 is 20 residues. CDR3 coding DNA: TGTGCCAGCAGCTTAGCGCCACTAGCGGGGGCCAAACCGAGTTACAATGAGCAGTTCTTC. Residues: CASSLAPLAGAKPSYNEQFF.

This rearrangement joins TRBV6-2 or TRBV6-3 to TRBJ2-3; unclear D gene. Between the trimmed V and J ends, which lost 4 bases and 6 bases, there was a span of 8 bases. This CDR3 is 12 amino acids long. CDR1 MNHEY and CDR2 SVGEGT come from the germline V gene. The CDR3 nucleotides are TGTGCCAGCAGTTCGGTCGGGGATACGCAGTATTTT. This gives the protein CASSSVGDTQYF.

This sequence joins TRBV13 and TRBJ2-1; 9 nucleotides align to TRBD1. Germline V lookup: CDR1 PRHDT, CDR2 FYEKMQ (reference sequence). Trimming removed 5 bases from V and 7 bases from J; junction bases left unmatched: 9. CDR3 length equals 15 residues. CDR3 nucleotides: TGTGCCAGCAGCCCGGACAGGGGTGGGTTGAATGAGCAGTTCTTC. The encoded protein is CASSPDRGGLNEQFF. Supplemented by reference TRBV13 and TRBJ2-1, the full variable domain reads AAGVIQSPRHLIKEKRETATLKCYPIPRHDTVYWYQQGPGQDPQFLISFYEKMQSDKGSIPDRFSAQQFSDYHSELNMSSLELGDSALYFCASSPDRGGLNEQFFGPGTRLTVL.